This T cell receptor (beta chain) was identified in a study of T cell repertoires in cytomegalovirus infection. Turning to the study itself: Public TCR beta signatures indicated both CMV infection and matching HLA type.

TCRdb re-called the reads with MiXCR, one entry per CDR3 protein. The profile covers about 680,000 distinct CDR3 sequences, with less than 25% appearing a single time and less than 9.5% taken by the ten largest. V shed 6 bases and J 3 bases; nucleotides not matched to a gene: 6. Germline assignment: CDR1 MNHEY and CDR2 SVGAGI. This CDR3 spans 15 amino acids. This TCR was recovered from a human donor in good health (CMV status not recorded). Some clones in this sample may be carry-over from other donors' samples. The rearrangement joins TRBV6-5 to TRBJ2-3, with 10 bases identical to TRBD1. The specimen was CD8+ T cells from PBMCs. CDR3 region: CASSPAGQGTDTQYF. The DNA for the CDR3 is TGTGCCAGCAGCCCTGCGGGACAGGGGACAGATACGCAGTATTTT.